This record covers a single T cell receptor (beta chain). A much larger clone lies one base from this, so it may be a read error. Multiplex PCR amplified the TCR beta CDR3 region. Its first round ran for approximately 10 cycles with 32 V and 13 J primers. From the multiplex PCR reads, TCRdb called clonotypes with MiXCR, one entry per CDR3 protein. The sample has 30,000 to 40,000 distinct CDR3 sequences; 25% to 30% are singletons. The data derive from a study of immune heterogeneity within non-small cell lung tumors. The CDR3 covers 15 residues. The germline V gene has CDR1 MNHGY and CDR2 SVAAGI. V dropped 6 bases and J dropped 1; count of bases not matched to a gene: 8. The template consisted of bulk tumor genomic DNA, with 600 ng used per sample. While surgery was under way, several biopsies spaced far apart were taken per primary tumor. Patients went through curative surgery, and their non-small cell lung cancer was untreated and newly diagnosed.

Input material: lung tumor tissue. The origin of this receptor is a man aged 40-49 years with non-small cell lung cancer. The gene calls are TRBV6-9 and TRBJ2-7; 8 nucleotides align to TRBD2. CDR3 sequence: CASRYNSGASYEQYF. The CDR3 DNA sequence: TGTGCCAGCAGATACAATAGCGGGGCTTCCTACGAGCAGTACTTC.